The 19 T cell receptor beta chains given below trace back to one sample, sequenced in a study of cytomegalovirus exposure and HLA in healthy donors (TCRdb year 2017). The protocol used for the library was the immunoSEQ multiplex PCR assay. The multiplex PCR relied on a mix of 60 forward primers for TCR Vbeta segments and 13 reverse primers for TCR Jbeta segments. Drawn from immuneACCESS, this table holds only the in-frame rearrangements with V and J called that TCRdb kept. Clones are partly lost; checked studies trace under half to an unresolved V gene and leave the rest unexplained. The data table for this sample lists approximately 190,000 clones. Almost 6.5% of the sample is held by the ten biggest clonotypes. Sequencing input: PBMCs. The receptors shown here come from a man aged 25 to 40 in good health and CMV-seronegative.

The rearrangement links TRBV6-5 to TRBJ2-1, with 8 bases lining up with TRBD2. Germline CDR1 reads MNHEY; CDR2 reads SVGAGI. After removal of 2 bases from V and 16 bases from J, the junction contained 7 bases not matched to a gene. The CDR3 loop spans 12 amino acids. The CDR3 loop is CASSYTGGPRFF. The CDR3, as DNA: TGTGCCAGCAGTTACACGGGAGGGCCCAGATTCTTC.

The chain is built from TRBV27 and TRBJ1-1; D not certain. This CDR3 region has 15 residues. The V and J ends lost 5 bases and 1 base respectively, with 14 bases between them. CDR1 is MNHEY and CDR2 is SMNVEV in the germline V gene (reference sequence). In DNA, the CDR3 is TGTGCCAGCAGTCCCGTGGGCCGTGCGAACACTGAAGCTTTCTTT. The encoded protein is CASSPVGRANTEAFF.

The V call is TRBV6-1, the J call TRBJ2-2; D gene uncertain. Trimming removed 2 bases at V and 9 bases at J, with 7 bases between. Germline V gene lookup returns CDR1 MNHNS and CDR2 SASEGT. The CDR3 has 12 residues. The CDR3 DNA reads TGTGCCAGCAGTGAATTCGGGTGGGAGCTGTTTTTT. It yields the protein CASSEFGWELFF.

The CDR3 DNA is TGTGCCAGCACGCTAGGGGGCTCAGATACGCAGTATTTT. This codes for CASTLGGSDTQYF. This sequence joins TRBV6-5 and TRBJ2-3; 7 nucleotides align to TRBD1. The CDR3 extends over 13 amino acids. Unmatched junction bases numbered 5, after V lost 7 bases and J lost 4 bases. Germline V gives CDR1 MNHEY, CDR2 SVGAGI.

The chain employs TRBV7-9 and TRBJ2-7; 7 nucleotides line up with TRBD1. Trimming removed 8 bases from V and 3 bases from J; junction bases left unmatched: 4. The CDR3 is 12 amino acids. The germline V gene has CDR1 SEHNR and CDR2 FQNEAQ (reference sequence). The CDR3 is CASVGQSYEQYF. The CDR3 bases are TGTGCCAGCGTGGGACAGAGCTACGAGCAGTACTTC.

The gene calls are TRBV11-3 and TRBJ2-5; the D gene is possibly TRBD2 (6 bases). Germline CDR1 and CDR2: SGHNT and YENEEA. V gave up 3 bases and J gave up 5 bases, with 10 bases separating them. The CDR3 extends over 13 amino acids. The CDR3 sequence: CASSLPGAETQYF. The DNA of the CDR3 is TGTGCCAGCAGCTTGCCGGGAGCGGAGACCCAGTACTTC.

J is TRBJ1-2 and V is TRBV6-5; 7 nucleotides match TRBD1. The germline V gene has CDR1 MNHEY and CDR2 SVGAGI. The J segment lost 4 bases and the V segment lost 0 bases, leaving 5 bases of the junction unmatched. The length of the CDR3 is 15 residues. CDR3 amino acids: CASSYSKQGLYGYTF. In DNA form, the CDR3 reads TGTGCCAGCAGTTACTCGAAACAGGGGCTCTATGGCTACACCTTC.

The gene calls are TRBV28 and TRBJ1-4, with TRBD1 as a possible D gene (5 bases). The V end lost 1 base, the J end lost 2 bases, and 11 bases lay between the germline ends. Germline assignment: CDR1 MDHEN and CDR2 SYDVKM. This CDR3 spans 16 amino acids. CDR3 coding DNA: TGTGCCAGCAGTTTATATAGGGGTACGACTAATGAAAAACTGTTTTTT. Translated, it gives CASSLYRGTTNEKLFF. Drawing the rest from reference TRBV28 and TRBJ1-4, the complete variable domain is DVKVTQSSRYLVKRTGEKVFLECVQDMDHENMFWYRQDPGLGLRLIYFSYDVKMKEKGDIPEGYSVSREKKERFSLILESASTNQTSMYLCASSLYRGTTNEKLFFGSGTQLSVL.

The V call is TRBV19, the J call TRBJ1-5, with 7 bases that match TRBD1. CDR3 length equals 14 residues. CDR1 is LNHDA, CDR2 SQIVND, per germline (reference sequence). V shed 7 bases and J 0 bases; nucleotides not matched to a gene: 3. The CDR3 DNA reads TGTGCCAGTACCCCAGGGGGTAGCAATCAGCCCCAGCATTTT. Translation: CASTPGGSNQPQHF. Together with reference TRBV19 and TRBJ1-5, the CDR3 gives the full variable domain: DGGITQSPKYLFRKEGQNVTLSCEQNLNHDAMYWYRQDPGQGLRLIYYSQIVNDFQKGDIAEGYSVSREKKESFPLTVTSAQKNPTAFYLCASTPGGSNQPQHFGDGTRLSIL.

CDR3 region: CASSLYNNEQYF. DNA of the CDR3: TGTGCCAGCAGTTTATATAACAACGAGCAGTACTTC. This sequence joins TRBV28 and TRBJ2-7; D unresolved. V lost 1 base and J 5 bases, leaving 6 bases between the germline ends. CDR3 length equals 12 residues. Germline assignment: CDR1 MDHEN and CDR2 SYDVKM.

The chain is built from TRBV7-2 and TRBJ2-1; no reliable D call. Looked up from germline, CDR1 is SGHTA and CDR2 is FQGNSA. The CDR3 is made up of 12 amino acids. Trimming took 7 bases from V and 6 from J, leaving 10 bases between them. Here the CDR3 reads CASTSERNEQFF. CDR3 sequence (DNA): TGTGCCAGCACCTCCGAGCGCAATGAGCAGTTCTTC.

The chain combines TRBV2 with TRBJ1-2, with 9 bases matching TRBD1. Trimming took 5 bases from V and 3 from J; bases not matched to a gene: 13. The CDR3 covers 17 residues. Per the germline V gene, CDR1 is SNHLY and CDR2 is FYNNEI. The CDR3 region is CASSHAGTGLLDYGYTF. CDR3 sequence (DNA): TGTGCCAGCAGTCACGCGGGGACAGGGCTTCTGGACTATGGCTACACCTTC.

This chain joins TRBV4-2 and TRBJ2-7, with 9 bases aligning to TRBD1. The CDR3 extends over 15 amino acids. V trimming: 4 bases; J trimming: 9 bases; junction bases outside the gene matches: 13. Germline CDR1 LGHNA, CDR2 YNFKEQ. The chain's CDR3 is CASSPPGQGLQGQYF. In DNA, the CDR3 is TGTGCCAGCAGCCCCCCGGGACAGGGCCTTCAGGGGCAGTACTTC.

The CDR3 coding sequence is TGTGCCAGCAGTTCCCCGGGACACTGGAACACTGAAGCTTTCTTT. It translates to CASSSPGHWNTEAFF. The chain carries TRBV27 and TRBJ1-1, with D maybe TRBD1 (6 bases). There are 15 residues in the CDR3. Germline CDR1 and CDR2: MNHEY and SMNVEV (reference sequence). V was shortened by 4 bases and J by 1 base, with 13 bases between the two germline ends.

The chain links TRBV9 to TRBJ2-7, with 12 bases lining up with TRBD2. CDR1 is SGDLS and CDR2 is YYNGEE in the germline V gene. The junction had 9 bases not matched to a gene; V was cut back by 0 bases and J by 5 bases. This CDR3 spans 17 amino acids. CDR3 sequence: CASSVGSLAGGLNEQYF. The DNA of the CDR3 is TGTGCCAGCAGCGTAGGATCTCTAGCGGGAGGGCTAAACGAGCAGTACTTC.

The chain is built from TRBV19 and TRBJ2-5; 11 positions agree with TRBD2. CDR1 and CDR2 (germline): LNHDA, SQIVND (reference sequence). This CDR3 region has 17 residues. Unmatched junction bases numbered 9, after V lost 4 bases and J lost 2 bases. In DNA, the CDR3 is TGTGCCAGTAGTAGAGGGGGCACTAGCGGGGGACAAGAGACCCAGTACTTC. This sequence encodes CASSRGGTSGGQETQYF.

The rearrangement uses TRBV9 and TRBJ2-5; D call uncertain. Germline-derived CDR1 and CDR2 are SGDLS and YYNGEE. V lost 0 bases to trimming and J lost 4 bases, with 10 bases between them. The CDR3 has 14 amino acids. CDR3 bases: TGTGCCAGCAGCGTAGGTCCGCCTACAGAGACCCAGTACTTC. Residues: CASSVGPPTETQYF.

V and J are TRBV30 and TRBJ2-5, with D possibly being TRBD1 (6 bases). Trimming left V 5 bases short and J 2 bases short, with 18 bases between. From germline, CDR1 is GTSNPN and CDR2 SVGIG (reference sequence). The CDR3 is made up of 15 amino acids. The CDR3 loop reads CAWGPPRGGQETQYF. Here the CDR3 DNA reads TGTGCCTGGGGACCCCCACGAGGGGGTCAAGAGACCCAGTACTTC. Based on the CDR3 plus reference TRBV30 and TRBJ2-5, the full variable domain is SQTIHQWPATLVQPVGSPLSLECTVEGTSNPNLYWYRQAAGRGLQLLFYSVGIGQISSEVPQNLSASRPQDRQFILSSKKLLLSDSGFYLCAWGPPRGGQETQYFGPGTRLLVL.

The CDR3 region is CASSLKLNTEAFF. Written as DNA, the CDR3 is TGTGCCAGCAGCTTAAAGCTGAACACTGAAGCTTTCTTT. The rearrangement uses TRBV11-2 and TRBJ1-1, with D unclear. Trimming cost V 2 bases and J 0 bases, with 4 bases left between them. The CDR3 runs 13 residues. Looked up from germline, CDR1 is SGHAT and CDR2 is FQNNGV.